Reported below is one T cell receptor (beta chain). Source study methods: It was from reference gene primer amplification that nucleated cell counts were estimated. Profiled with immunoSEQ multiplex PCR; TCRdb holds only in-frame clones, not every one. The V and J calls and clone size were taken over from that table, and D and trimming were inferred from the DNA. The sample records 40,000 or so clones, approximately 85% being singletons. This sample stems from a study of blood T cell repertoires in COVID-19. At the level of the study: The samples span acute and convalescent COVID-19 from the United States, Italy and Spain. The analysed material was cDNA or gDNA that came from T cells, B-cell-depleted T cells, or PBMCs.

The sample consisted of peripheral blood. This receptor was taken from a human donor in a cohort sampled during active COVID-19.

The CDR3: CASRIPTGGRGYTF. CDR3 DNA: TGTGCCAGCAGAATCCCCACAGGGGGCAGGGGCTACACCTTC. This chain links TRBV28 with TRBJ1-2, with TRBD1 matching over 9 bases. CDR1 and CDR2 (germline): MDHEN, SYDVKM. The trim removed 6 bases at V and 8 bases at J, leaving 10 bases unmatched. The CDR3 runs to 14 residues.